The T cell receptor (beta chain) under discussion was sequenced for a study of cytomegalovirus exposure and HLA in healthy donors. Study background: A subsequent analysis reported that the 95 to 150 validation repertoires were produced on the same platform that had also been used for the roughly 670 first-cohort repertoires. General observations from the study: The classifier was said to identify cytomegalovirus status with high specificity and sensitivity.

The CDR3 runs 13 residues. V was pared by 4 bases and J by 4 bases, with 11 bases between. Germline CDR1 reads SGHDT; CDR2 reads YYEEEE. Concerning this clone itself: What it binds is not known.

The method was immunoSEQ multiplex PCR; TCRdb's version includes in-frame clones alone and lacks a portion of them. The sample includes about 140,000 clones, 85% to 95% seen only once; the top ten take less than 2%. The receptor was derived from a young man in good health and CMV-seropositive. The rearrangement links TRBV5-6 to TRBJ1-2; tentative D call: TRBD1 (6 bases). Source material: PBMCs. The CDR3 here is CASSRDTFYGYTF. The CDR3, as DNA: TGTGCCAGCAGCCGGGACACCTTCTATGGCTACACCTTC.